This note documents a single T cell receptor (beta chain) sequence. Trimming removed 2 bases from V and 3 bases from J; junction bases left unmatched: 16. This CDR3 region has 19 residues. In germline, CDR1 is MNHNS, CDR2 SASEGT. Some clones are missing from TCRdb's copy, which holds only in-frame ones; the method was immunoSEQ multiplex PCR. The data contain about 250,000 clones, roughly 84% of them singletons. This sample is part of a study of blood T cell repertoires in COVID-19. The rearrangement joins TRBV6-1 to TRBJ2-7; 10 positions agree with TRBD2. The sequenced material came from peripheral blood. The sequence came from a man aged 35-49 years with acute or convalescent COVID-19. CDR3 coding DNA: TGTGCCAGCAGTGAACTAGCGGGAGCGGGAGGGGGGAAACTCTACGAGCAGTACTTC. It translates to CASSELAGAGGGKLYEQYF.